This T cell receptor (beta chain) was profiled in a study of Ad26.COV2.S vaccination and SARS-CoV-2 variants. Study background: Each vaccinee took Ad26.COV2.S intramuscularly, once or twice 56 days apart. Study-level results: Reportedly, spike-specific CD8+ and CD4+ T cell responses achieved substantial breadth once vaccination had taken place.

The treatment is: approximately 18 received Ad26.COV2.S at low or high dose, single or two shots; 5 received placebo; per-sample allocation not given. The samples date from day 63 after the first vaccine or placebo injection. In the vaccine, an Ad26 vector expressed the SARS-CoV-2 spike of the Wuhan strain. A remark on this clone: No antigen is known for it.

This table comes from immunoSEQ multiplex PCR, and its TCRdb copy is limited to in-frame clones, with some not included. Of around 500,000 clones detected, roughly nine tenths appear once; the ten largest clones hold 1.5% to 2%. The sequencing used peripheral blood, collected in a trial of Ad26.COV2.S vaccine versus placebo. This clonotype originated in a person between 18 and 60 years old who received the Ad26.COV2.S COVID-19 vaccine or a placebo.

The CDR3 DNA follows: TGCGCCAGCAGCCAGAATACGGGAGAGGAGACCCAGTACTTC. Its protein product is CASSQNTGEETQYF. The rearrangement uses TRBV5-1 and TRBJ2-5; TRBD2 might be the D (6 bases). CDR1 is SGHRS, CDR2 YFSETQ, per germline. Trimming left V 4 bases short and J 5 bases short, with 15 bases between. This CDR3 region has 14 residues. Complete variable domain (other parts from reference TRBV5-1 and TRBJ2-5): KAGVTQTPRYLIKTRGQQVTLSCSPISGHRSVSWYQQTPGQGLQFLFEYFSETQRNKGNFPGRFSGRQFSNSRSEMNVSTLELGDSALYLCASSQNTGEETQYFGPGTRLLVL.